The T cell receptor (beta chain) under discussion was sequenced for a study of CD8+CD57+ T cells in acquired aplastic anemia. Study information: Sorted CD4+ plus CD8+ cells gave DNA averaging around 3 ug. Healthy-donor CD4+ cells averaged around 10 million reads.

On this clonotype itself: Its antigen is unknown.

The study's findings and limits: Levels of CD8+ Simpson's diversity were not significantly distinct in patients versus controls. Patients and controls shared twenty-nine CD8+ CDR3 sequences.

Genomic DNA, serving as template, underwent TCR beta VDJ and CDR3 profiling. MiXCR, applied by TCRdb to the reads, yields one record per CDR3 protein. The data contain 90,000 to 130,000 distinct CDR3 sequences, 51% of them seen just once; the ten biggest clones take up about 32%. Germline assignment: CDR1 ENHRY and CDR2 SYGVKD. V dropped 6 bases and J dropped 2 bases, with 8 bases sitting between them. The CDR3 consists of 14 residues. The rearrangement joins TRBV10-3 to TRBJ2-6, with TRBD1 as a possible D gene (6 bases). The material sequenced was sorted CD4+, CD8+, or CD8+CD57+ T cells (not recorded which) from PBMCs. The TCR was taken from a human donor in good health, serving as a control. CDR3 loop: CAIRSGAGANVLTF. For the CDR3, the DNA is TGTGCCATCAGGTCAGGGGCTGGGGCCAACGTCCTGACTTTC.